This TCR beta chain is drawn from a study of CD8 T cells in Susac syndrome. The CDR3 has 14 amino acids. V was trimmed by 1 base and J by 0 bases, leaving 4 bases between them. CDR1 and CDR2 (germline): MGHRA, YSYEKL. Reverse transcription of roughly 0.5 to 1 ug RNA was performed with random hexamers. TCRdb called the immunoSEQ multiplex PCR reads again in MiXCR, with one record for every CDR3 protein. This repertoire shows about 190,000 distinct CDR3 sequences, 95% found once; its top ten account for 0.098%. Sequencing was done on a sample of CD4+ T cells from PBMCs. The chain carries TRBV4-1 and TRBJ1-3, with D hard to call. The sequence was collected from a human donor with Susac syndrome. The DNA for the CDR3 is TGCGCCAGCAGCCAAGTTCTCTCTGGAAACACCATATATTTT. It codes for CASSQVLSGNTIYF.